Following are 15 T cell receptor beta chains from one sample sequenced in a study of OX40 agonist ivuxolimab in advanced cancers. TCRdb keeps only in-frame clones here, not all; method: immunoSEQ multiplex PCR. The sample lists roughly 60,000 clones; roughly 80% were seen once. The sequencing used CD4+ or CD8+ T cells sorted from blood, collected in a trial of the OX40 agonist ivuxolimab. These receptors originate from an adult with an advanced solid tumor such as melanoma, head and neck, liver or kidney cancer.

This clone was counted once. The rearrangement links TRBV6-1 to TRBJ1-2; D is perhaps TRBD1 (5 bases). This CDR3 is built from 13 residues. Trimming cost V 5 bases and J 0 bases, with 7 bases left between them. Germline V CDR1 and CDR2: MNHNS, SASEGT. The CDR3 reads CASSTDTNYGYTF. In DNA, the CDR3 is TGTGCCAGCAGTACGGACACTAACTATGGCTACACCTTC.

The chain couples TRBV5-6 to TRBJ2-7, with D tentatively TRBD1 (6 bases). The CDR3 extends over 16 amino acids. Trimming cost V 0 bases and J 0 bases, with 13 bases left between them. CDR1 is SGHDT and CDR2 is YYEEEE in the germline V gene. The CDR3 loop reads CASSLAPRTASYEQYF. The DNA of the CDR3 is TGTGCCAGCAGCTTGGCCCCTCGGACAGCCTCCTACGAGCAGTACTTC.

In this sample, this clone turned up once. The chain links TRBV28 to TRBJ2-5; maybe TRBD2 (5 bases). V gave up 1 base and J gave up 2 bases, with 17 bases separating them. The CDR3 loop spans 17 amino acids. Germline V gene lookup returns CDR1 MDHEN and CDR2 SYDVKM. The CDR3 here is CASSLYSGGPSQETQYF. The CDR3, as DNA: TGTGCCAGCAGTTTATATTCCGGCGGGCCCTCTCAAGAGACCCAGTACTTC.

V is TRBV5-1 and J is TRBJ2-7; possible D gene TRBD2, 5 bases. Trimming removed 5 bases from V and 4 bases from J, with 7 bases in between. Germline-derived CDR1 and CDR2 are SGHRS and YFSETQ. This CDR3 is built from 11 residues. DNA of the CDR3: TGCGCCAGCAGGGGGAGTTACGAGCAGTACTTC. Amino acids: CASRGSYEQYF.

The chain carries TRBV20-1 and TRBJ2-1; possibly TRBD2 for D (5 bases). Germline V CDR1 and CDR2: DFQATT, SNEGSKA (reference sequence). Deletions cut 4 bases from V and 9 bases from J, with 7 bases between. This CDR3 has 10 residues. The chain's CDR3 is CSAIRGEQFF. The CDR3 bases are TGCAGTGCTATACGGGGTGAGCAGTTCTTC.

This CDR3 is CASSLQIRQGASNEKLFF. Here the CDR3 DNA reads TGTGCCAGCAGCTTGCAAATACGACAGGGGGCTTCTAATGAAAAACTGTTTTTT. The V call is TRBV5-5, the J call TRBJ1-4; 10 bases line up with TRBD1. The CDR3 totals 18 residues. Germline lookup yields CDR1 SGHKS and CDR2 YYEKEE (reference sequence). V lost 1 base to trimming and J lost 3 bases; unmatched junction nucleotides: 9.

The V call is TRBV6-5, the J call TRBJ1-5; D is ambiguous. This CDR3 spans 13 amino acids. The germline V gene has CDR1 MNHEY and CDR2 SVGAGI. The V and J ends lost 6 bases and 2 bases respectively, with 8 bases between them. The CDR3 DNA sequence: TGTGCCAGCAGCCGCGACGGCAATCAGCCCCAGCATTTT. This encodes CASSRDGNQPQHF.

The gene calls are TRBV5-4 and TRBJ2-3, with D tentatively TRBD2 (7 bases). From germline, CDR1 is SGHNT and CDR2 YYREEE (reference sequence). V lost 4 bases, J lost 5 bases, and 26 bases lay in between. The CDR3 sequence is 18 residues long. CDR3 protein: CASSPLRGGRLVEDTQYF. In DNA form, the CDR3 reads TGTGCCAGCAGCCCTCTTAGGGGGGGAAGACTGGTGGAAGATACGCAGTATTTT.

V usage is TRBV27 and J usage is TRBJ1-2; D uncertain. The length of the CDR3 is 14 residues. Trimming cost V 5 bases and J 2 bases, with 12 bases left between them. Germline V gene lookup returns CDR1 MNHEY and CDR2 SMNVEV (reference sequence). Here the CDR3 DNA reads TGTGCCAGCAGTCCCGGGCGTTCAAACTATGGCTACACCTTC. This codes for CASSPGRSNYGYTF.

The chain couples TRBV4-1 to TRBJ2-6; the D gene is possibly TRBD2 (5 bases). Germline V gene sequence: CDR1 MGHRA, CDR2 YSYEKL. V gave up 8 bases and J gave up 1 base, with 15 bases separating them. The CDR3 covers 16 residues. This CDR3 is CASSPGKGSGANVLTF. The CDR3 DNA sequence: TGCGCCAGCTCTCCGGGGAAAGGTTCTGGGGCCAACGTCCTGACTTTC.

This clone was picked up one time. The rearrangement joins TRBV28 to TRBJ1-2; 7 bases are a match to TRBD1. This CDR3 region has 14 residues. Germline assignment: CDR1 MDHEN and CDR2 SYDVKM. The J segment lost 3 bases and the V segment lost 6 bases, leaving 7 bases of the junction unmatched. This CDR3 reads CASSQQGFDYGYTF. The CDR3, as DNA: TGTGCCAGCAGCCAACAGGGGTTTGACTATGGCTACACCTTC.

The gene calls are TRBV30 and TRBJ1-1; no firm D call. The V gene lost 7 bases and the J gene lost 0 bases, with 9 bases spanning the gap. In germline, CDR1 is GTSNPN, CDR2 SVGIG (reference sequence). This CDR3 has 12 amino acids. The CDR3 loop is CASRRMNTEAFF. Here the CDR3 DNA reads TGTGCCTCCCGCCGGATGAACACTGAAGCTTTCTTT.

This clone has only a few counts. The rearrangement links TRBV6-1 to TRBJ1-6; a possible D gene is TRBD1 (5 bases). Between the trimmed V and J ends, which lost 8 bases and 8 bases, there was a span of 10 bases. The CDR3 is made up of 12 amino acids. Germline CDR1 is MNHNS and CDR2 is SASEGT. The chain's CDR3 is CASRDGYSPLHF. The CDR3 bases are TGTGCCAGCCGGGACGGGTATTCACCCCTCCACTTT.

In this sample, this clone turned up a few times. The chain carries TRBV6-4 and TRBJ2-7; no reliable D call. V lost 3 bases, J lost 4 bases, and 1 base lay in between. The germline CDR1 and CDR2 sequences are MRHNA and SNTAGT. The CDR3 is 10 amino acids. CDR3 amino acids: CASSDYEQYF. In DNA form, the CDR3 reads TGTGCCAGCAGTGATTACGAGCAGTACTTC.

This rearrangement joins TRBV7-9 to TRBJ2-5, with D perhaps TRBD2 (5 bases). Trimming removed 5 bases from V and 5 bases from J, with 12 bases in between. Per germline, CDR1 SEHNR and CDR2 FQNEAQ (reference sequence). This CDR3 has 13 amino acids. CDR3 sequence (DNA): TGTGCCAGCAGCCGGGGTTCGGGGGAGACCCAGTACTTC. As protein: CASSRGSGETQYF.